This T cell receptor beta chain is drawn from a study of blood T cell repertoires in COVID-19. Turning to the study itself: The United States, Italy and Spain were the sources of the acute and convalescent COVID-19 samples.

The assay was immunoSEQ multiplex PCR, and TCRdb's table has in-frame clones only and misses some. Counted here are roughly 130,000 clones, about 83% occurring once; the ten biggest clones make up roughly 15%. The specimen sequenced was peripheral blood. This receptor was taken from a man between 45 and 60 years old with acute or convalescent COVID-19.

CDR3 loop: CAWSPREIANEKLFF. CDR3 in DNA: TGTGCCTGGAGCCCCCGGGAAATAGCTAATGAAAAACTGTTTTTT. The chain joins TRBV30 to TRBJ1-4; D gene ambiguous. The germline V gene encodes CDR1 GTSNPN and CDR2 SVGIG (reference sequence). Trimming took 3 bases from V and 3 from J, leaving 14 bases between them. There are 15 residues in the CDR3.